One sample yielded the 25 T cell receptor beta chains listed below, sequenced in a study of post-analysis software for immune sequencing data. Study-wide results and caveats: Compared with controls, patients had more of roughly five TRBV segments, including TRBV5-6, TRBV5-1 and TRBV20-1.

These receptors' targets are unknown. Libraries were made from TCR beta cDNA, and they carried unique molecular identifiers. TCRdb re-derived calls from the PCR reads in MiXCR, one entry per CDR3 protein. The repertoire holds fewer than 850,000 distinct CDR3 sequences, with less than 35% as singletons. The sample taken for sequencing was blood. The receptors here all came from a girl aged 10-17 years with multiple sclerosis.

This clonotype occurred a few times. The chain has TRBV28 and TRBJ2-5; TRBD1 is a possible D gene (5 bases). This CDR3 is 15 amino acids long. V was pared by 3 bases and J by 5 bases, with 16 bases between. CDR1 and CDR2 from the germline V gene are MDHEN and SYDVKM. This CDR3 reads CASSFVQARRETQYF. In nucleotides, the CDR3 is TGTGCCAGCAGTTTCGTACAGGCCCGACGGGAGACCCAGTACTTC.

The chain employs TRBV29-1 and TRBJ2-1, with 10 bases identical to TRBD2. The CDR3 has 13 residues. V was clipped by 6 bases and J by 9 bases; unmatched bases: 8. CDR1 is SQVTM, CDR2 ANQGSEA, per germline. The CDR3 loop reads CSVSGGDTAEQFF. The CDR3 coding sequence is TGCAGCGTGAGCGGGGGGGACACCGCTGAGCAGTTCTTC.

The chain carries TRBV28 and TRBJ2-1; D may be TRBD1 (6 bases). This CDR3 region has 15 residues. Per the germline V gene, CDR1 is MDHEN and CDR2 is SYDVKM. V lost 4 bases to trimming and J lost 4 bases, with 14 bases between them. The CDR3 DNA reads as TGTGCCAGCAGTTACTCTAGGGGGAATTACAATGAGCAGTTCTTC. Its translation is CASSYSRGNYNEQFF.

The table lists this clonotype with a count of one. The V call is TRBV6-2 or TRBV6-3, the J call TRBJ2-2; TRBD2 might be the D (6 bases). The V end lost 6 bases, the J end lost 1 base, and 12 bases lay between the germline ends. The CDR3 covers 15 residues. The germline V gene has CDR1 MNHEY and CDR2 SVGEGT. DNA for the CDR3: TGTGCCAGCAGGCGGGGACTTATGAACACCGGGGAGCTGTTTTTT. Translating gives CASRRGLMNTGELFF.

The rearrangement joins TRBV12-3 or TRBV12-4 to TRBJ2-1, with D tentatively TRBD1 (6 bases). The CDR3 runs 14 residues. Trimming took 2 bases from V and 8 from J, leaving 13 bases between them. CDR3 coding DNA: TGTGCCAGCAGTTTACTTGGGGGCTCGGATGAGCAGTTCTTC. This encodes CASSLLGGSDEQFF.

The chain has TRBV27 and TRBJ2-3, with TRBD1 as a possible D gene (5 bases). The germline V gene encodes CDR1 MNHEY and CDR2 SMNVEV (reference sequence). Trimming removed 4 bases at V and 8 bases at J, with 16 bases between. The CDR3 loop spans 14 amino acids. In DNA, the CDR3 is TGTGCCAGCAGTTGGTCAGGGCCCAGAGTTACGCAGTATTTT. It translates to CASSWSGPRVTQYF.

This clonotype was picked up a small number of times. The V call is TRBV27, the J call TRBJ2-6; a possible D gene is TRBD2 (5 bases). The CDR3 consists of 20 residues. Trimming shortened V by 0 bases and J by 0 bases, and 18 bases separated the two germline ends. The germline V gene has CDR1 MNHEY and CDR2 SMNVEV (reference sequence). CDR3: CASSLSRTGLARSGANVLTF. In DNA, the CDR3 is TGTGCCAGCAGTTTATCGCGGACTGGTTTAGCTCGCTCTGGGGCCAACGTCCTGACTTTC.

The chain couples TRBV7-9 to TRBJ2-1; the match to TRBD2 covers 7 bases. CDR1 SEHNR and CDR2 FQNEAQ come from the germline V gene (reference sequence). The CDR3 covers 15 residues. V gave up 3 bases and J gave up 1 base; unmatched junction bases: 3. CDR3 loop: CASSFQLASYNEQFF. The CDR3 nucleotides read TGTGCCAGCAGCTTCCAACTAGCGTCCTACAATGAGCAGTTCTTC.

The sample holds a few counts of this clonotype. J is TRBJ2-3 and V is TRBV27; the D is unclear. Trimming removed 0 bases at V and 3 bases at J, with 7 bases between. The germline gives CDR1 MNHEY, CDR2 SMNVEV (reference sequence). This CDR3 has 14 amino acids. The CDR3 sequence: CASSLSVWTDTQYF. CDR3 sequence (DNA): TGTGCCAGCAGTTTATCGGTTTGGACAGATACGCAGTATTTT.

The V gene is TRBV9, the J gene TRBJ2-7, with 10 bases lining up with TRBD2. CDR3 length equals 16 residues. Germline lookup yields CDR1 SGDLS and CDR2 YYNGEE. V was pared by 7 bases and J by 5 bases, with 15 bases of the junction left unmatched. As DNA, the CDR3 is TGTGCCAGCGGCGCCCGAGGGGCTAGCGGGGGCCACGAGCAGTACTTC. This translates into CASGARGASGGHEQYF.

Remarks on this clonotype: A much larger clone sits a single nucleotide away, making a read error possible. This sequence joins TRBV7-2 and TRBJ2-1, with TRBD2 as a possible D gene (5 bases). From germline, CDR1 is SGHTA and CDR2 FQGNSA. V lost 1 base and J lost 7, with 14 bases in between. The CDR3 has 15 amino acids. The CDR3 reads CASSLVSGQFNEQFF. In DNA, the CDR3 is TGTGCCAGCAGCTTAGTCAGCGGTCAGTTTAATGAGCAGTTCTTC. The whole variable domain, remainder taken from reference TRBV7-2 and TRBJ2-1, is GAGVSQSPSNKVTEKGKDVELRCDPISGHTALYWYRQSLGQGLEFLIYFQGNSAPDKSGLPSDRFSAERTGGSVSTLTIQRTQQEDSAVYLCASSLVSGQFNEQFFGPGTRLTVL.

This clonotype was recorded a few times. The gene calls are TRBV6-1 and TRBJ2-1; 10 positions match TRBD2. The CDR3 spans 16 residues. Germline lookup yields CDR1 MNHNS and CDR2 SASEGT. Trimming removed 5 bases from V and 7 bases from J; junction bases left unmatched: 11. The CDR3 spells CASSFQRGGVRNEQFF. The CDR3, as DNA: TGTGCCAGCAGTTTTCAGCGGGGGGGCGTTAGGAATGAGCAGTTCTTC.

At least ten counts were recorded for this clonotype. This chain links TRBV10-3 with TRBJ1-6; D is possibly TRBD1 (5 bases). Germline CDR1 and CDR2: ENHRY and SYGVKD. This CDR3 is built from 15 residues. V dropped 0 bases and J dropped 7 bases, with 10 bases sitting between them. CDR3 sequence reads: CAISESAGHNSPLHF. CDR3 coding DNA: TGTGCCATCAGTGAGTCGGCAGGGCACAATTCACCCCTCCACTTT.

The V and J genes are TRBV5-5 and TRBJ2-5, with TRBD1 matching 8 bases. TRBJ2-7 explains the end of the DNA better; the J call may be wrong. The CDR3 extends over 14 amino acids. The germline V gene has CDR1 SGHKS and CDR2 YYEKEE (reference sequence). As DNA, the CDR3 is TGTGCCAGCAGCTTGACGGACAGGGTGCACGAGCAGTACTTC. Encoded protein: CASSLTDRVHEQYF.

This chain links TRBV7-2 with TRBJ2-3; D not resolved. CDR1 SGHTA and CDR2 FQGNSA come from the germline V gene. Trimming shortened V by 4 bases and J by 7 bases, and 15 bases separated the two germline ends. CDR3 length equals 14 residues. CDR3 protein: CASSSPRGPNTQYF. CDR3 DNA sequence: TGTGCCAGCAGCTCTCCTCGAGGTCCTAATACGCAGTATTTT.

J is TRBJ1-1 and V is TRBV29-1; 8 positions agree with TRBD1. V trimming: 6 bases; J trimming: 5 bases; junction bases outside the gene matches: 5. The CDR3 runs to 12 residues. Germline V lookup: CDR1 SQVTM, CDR2 ANQGSEA. CDR3 in DNA: TGCAGCGTCGGTAACAGGGGGACTGAAGCTTTCTTT. Translating it yields CSVGNRGTEAFF.

This clonotype showed up just once. V gene TRBV27 combines with J gene TRBJ1-2, with D hard to call. This CDR3 has 15 residues. Germline lookup yields CDR1 MNHEY and CDR2 SMNVEV (reference sequence). Trimming shortened V by 0 bases and J by 4 bases, and 12 bases separated the two germline ends. The DNA for the CDR3 is TGTGCCAGCAGTTTATCTCGGAGGTCGGGCTATGGCTACACCTTC. This codes for CASSLSRRSGYGYTF.

CDR3 residues: CASPPRPPRAEKLFF. The CDR3 DNA is TGCGCCAGCCCACCCAGGCCCCCGCGGGCGGAAAAACTGTTTTTT. This rearrangement joins TRBV5-1 to TRBJ1-4; D is ambiguous. The ends were cut back, 7 bases at V and 8 bases at J, with 21 bases in the middle. The CDR3 has 15 amino acids. From germline, CDR1 is SGHRS and CDR2 YFSETQ.

This chain links TRBV6-1 with TRBJ1-4; perhaps TRBD1 as D (5 bases). Germline V gives CDR1 MNHNS, CDR2 SASEGT. The CDR3 is 16 amino acids. The V end was cut by 10 bases, the J end by 5 bases, with 23 bases between. The CDR3 region is CATRSRSTAKNEKLFF. The CDR3 DNA is TGTGCCACCCGAAGCAGGTCGACAGCCAAAAATGAAAAACTGTTTTTT.

This chain uses TRBV5-5 with TRBJ1-1; D gene unclear. The CDR3 runs 12 residues. CDR1 and CDR2 (germline): SGHKS, YYEKEE (reference sequence). V lost 2 bases, J lost 3 bases, and 5 bases lay in between. In DNA form, the CDR3 reads TGTGCCAGCAGCTTTTCGTACACTGAAGCTTTCTTT. Translation: CASSFSYTEAFF.

The rearrangement uses TRBV3-1 and TRBJ2-3; 12 nucleotides agree with TRBD2. The V gene's germline CDR1 is LGHDT and CDR2 YNNKEL (reference sequence). V was pared by 0 bases and J by 5 bases, with 6 bases of the junction left unmatched. This CDR3 comprises 17 residues. CDR3 DNA sequence: TGTGCCAGCAGCCAAGATCTAGCGGGAGGGCTTGTAGATACGCAGTATTTT. Translated: CASSQDLAGGLVDTQYF.

In its sample, this clonotype was seen a few times. The rearrangement uses TRBV3-1 and TRBJ2-5; 12 nucleotides line up with TRBD2. This CDR3 comprises 19 residues. Germline V CDR1 and CDR2: LGHDT, YNNKEL (reference sequence). With V trimmed by 0 bases and J by 5 bases, 13 bases remained unmatched. The DNA for the CDR3 is TGTGCCAGCAGCCAAGAGTATAGGACTAGCGGGGCCAATACGGAGACCCAGTACTTC. Protein: CASSQEYRTSGANTETQYF.

This clonotype has more than one count but fewer than ten. The CDR3 reads CASYPEERDTGEQFF. The CDR3 coding sequence is TGTGCCAGCTACCCCGAGGAGCGGGATACGGGTGAGCAGTTCTTC. The chain carries TRBV5-6 and TRBJ2-1, with 7 bases identical to TRBD2. The germline CDR1 and CDR2 sequences are SGHDT and YYEEEE. V lost 7 bases, J lost 9 bases, and 16 bases stayed unmatched. This CDR3 has 15 amino acids.

J is TRBJ2-5 and V is TRBV9, with 8 bases identical to TRBD2. The CDR3 covers 17 residues. Germline CDR1 and CDR2: SGDLS and YYNGEE. The trim removed 0 bases at V and 1 base at J, leaving 8 bases unmatched. This chain's CDR3 is CASSVGGSGRSQETQYF. Written as DNA, the CDR3 is TGTGCCAGCAGCGTAGGGGGGAGCGGGAGATCCCAAGAGACCCAGTACTTC.

This clonotype was counted between two and nine times. The rearrangement joins TRBV12-3 or TRBV12-4 to TRBJ1-2; D remains ambiguous. The V gene lost 3 bases and the J gene lost 7 bases, with 12 bases spanning the gap. The CDR3 has 13 residues. CDR3 in amino acids: CASSFNALTGYTF. The CDR3, as DNA: TGTGCCAGCAGTTTCAACGCGTTGACTGGCTACACCTTC.